This T cell receptor (beta chain) was observed in a study of shared clonotypes between healthy human individuals (dated by TCRdb to the early 2020s). Regarding the research as a whole: The cohort comprised a couple of women and three men aged 18 to 49 years. Per donor, three plates each were used for CD4 naive and CD4 memory, two for CD8 naive, and one for CD8 memory. Blood TCR repertoires of five healthy adults were deeply sequenced to estimate repertoire size and the extent of clonotype sharing between individuals. Different laboratories and diverse techniques were used to prepare libraries and sequence TCR repertoires, to increase sequencing depth and limit assay-specific biases. Per donor, leukapheresis produced somewhere between about 0.94 and 10 billion PBMCs. What the study reported, not specific to this receptor: The genetic and exposure-history diversity represented was limited by the small number of donors. Sampling was restricted to blood, and TCR repertoires in tissue are likely to differ from TCR repertoires in blood. Rarefaction of sorted-subset datasets indicated incomplete sequencing despite the large sequencing depth. Higher generation probabilities were observed for clonotypes shared by all four sorted-subset donors than for non-shared clonotypes. Naive subsets generally had larger estimated clonotype richness than memory subsets. When a few donors were compared, the shared fraction of clonotypes was 5% to 6.5% for naive CD4, 3.5% to 4% for naive CD8, about 2.5% for memory CD4, and less than 0.5% for memory CD8. Pairwise subsampling indicated that sequencing depth was expected to affect the degree of clonotype sharing among donors.

Using the deep immunoSEQ assay, TCR CDR3 regions were amplified from genomic DNA by multiplex PCR. For each cell subset, the extracted genomic DNA was distributed evenly across all wells of several immunoSEQ 96-well plates, and each plate served as one replicate. For sorted subsets, each replicate PCR was loaded with approximately 200 ng genomic DNA, equivalent to approximately 33,000 T cell genomes. Purified libraries were measured with a Qubit 3.0 fluorometer, size-checked on a Bioanalyzer 2100, and measured again with the KAPA Library Quantification kit. Every immunoSEQ 96-well plate was sequenced on a dedicated single-read 150-cycle Illumina NextSeq 550 flow cell. The paper's processing steps were these. Because the immunoSEQ output held only junctional sequences and lacked quality scores, the filtering could not match the filtering applied to full-length reads. To assign V/J genes and CDR3, sequences were annotated using PyIR, a Python wrapper for IgBLAST v1.9, with IMGT germline references. Reads with weak V/J assignments (E-value above 1e-6), missing CDR3, stop codons, out-of-frame junctions, or ambiguous translated residues were removed. V3J clonotypes were defined as sequences sharing an identical inferred V gene, J gene, and CDR3 amino acid sequence. The percentage overlap between two repertoires was calculated by dividing the number of shared unique clonotypes by the size of the smaller repertoire. RTK rarefaction, the Chao1 estimator, and Recon v2.1 estimates of unobserved clonotypes were used to assess repertoire richness. For all TCRbeta clonotypes obtained by the gDNA method from a few donors, generation probabilities were computed with OLGA. Drawn from immuneACCESS, this table holds only the in-frame rearrangements with V and J called that TCRdb kept. Clones are partly lost; checked studies trace under half to an unresolved V gene and leave the rest unexplained. The V and J calls and clone size come from that table; D and trimming were worked out from the DNA. The sample table records about 2.1 million clones; around 95% of these occur just once. The top ten clones comprise more than 1.5% of the sample.

A remark on this clone: It has no known antigen specificity. Base quality data are lacking; no much larger clone is found one base away.

CD8 naive samples were obtained by positive selection for CCR7 among CD45RO-negative cells, yielding a CD45RA+CCR7+ population from which TemRA cells were excluded. The donors were healthy, HIV-negative adults who had no recently reported acute infections or vaccinations. Every donor was a Caucasian adult residing in Nashville, Tennessee, USA. After blood collection by leukapheresis, PBMCs were isolated using Ficoll-Histopaque density gradient centrifugation and then cryopreserved in the vapor phase of liquid nitrogen. Analytical flow cytometry was used to check the purity and quantity of every magnetically sorted T cell population. Genomic DNA was isolated from each sorted fraction and quantified by UV absorbance on a Nanodrop 2000c. Unmatched junction bases come to 0, with V trimmed by 2 bases and J by 2 bases. The germline V gene (reference sequence) gives CDR1 as PRHDT and CDR2 as FYEKMQ. The CDR3 sequence holds 14 residues, the cysteine and phenylalanine included. Only the CDR3 DNA stays, 42 bases, in frame from base 1.

The source is a man aged 18 to 35 in good health. Some clones in this sample may be carry-over from other donors' samples. Sequencing used naive CD8+ T cells from PBMCs. Reading the label with the study, this specimen's cell subset or site is: CD45RA+CCR7+. The chain employs TRBV13 and TRBJ2-7, and TRBD2 aligns with 10 junction nucleotides. Here the CDR3 is given as CASSLTSGAYEQYF. The DNA sequence follows: TGTGCCAGCAGCTTAACTAGCGGGGCCTACGAGCAGTACTTC.